This passage covers 19 T cell receptor beta chains from one sample sequenced in a study of Ad26.COV2.S vaccination and SARS-CoV-2 variants. Described treatment: 15 to 20 received Ad26.COV2.S at low or high dose, single or two shots; a few received placebo; per-sample allocation not given. Day 63 after the first vaccine or placebo injection was the time point for sampling. TCRdb's copy holds only in-frame clones and misses some; the assay was immunoSEQ multiplex PCR. The sample contains hundreds of thousands of clones, 85% of which appear only once. The sequenced sample was peripheral blood, obtained in a trial of Ad26.COV2.S vaccine versus placebo. These receptors were obtained from a person between 18 and 65 years old who received the Ad26.COV2.S COVID-19 vaccine or a placebo.

Concerning this clone itself: Distinct nucleotide sequences in the sample also encode this CDR3. The chain links TRBV5-6 to TRBJ1-5; D is unclear. The CDR3 loop spans 14 amino acids. The V and J ends lost 1 base and 4 bases respectively, with 9 bases between them. CDR1 and CDR2 from the germline V gene are SGHDT and YYEEEE. Written as DNA, the CDR3 is TGTGCCAGCAGCTTGTTCCGAGGGAATCAGCCCCAGCATTTT. This codes for CASSLFRGNQPQHF.

The rearrangement links TRBV4-1 to TRBJ2-5; 12 bases agree with TRBD2. This CDR3 spans 17 amino acids. V was clipped by 2 bases and J by 0 bases; unmatched bases: 4. Germline V gene sequence: CDR1 MGHRA, CDR2 YSYEKL. CDR3: CASSQQRTSGDQETQYF. CDR3 nucleotide sequence: TGCGCCAGCAGCCAACAACGGACTAGCGGGGACCAAGAGACCCAGTACTTC.

The chain couples TRBV6-2 or TRBV6-3 to TRBJ2-3, with a weak D call TRBD1 (5 bases). V lost 4 bases and J lost 1, with 12 bases in between. The CDR3 has 15 amino acids. Per germline, CDR1 MNHEY and CDR2 SVGEGT. The CDR3 region has the DNA TGTGCCAGCAGTTCCAGGGTTGGTGGCACAGATACGCAGTATTTT. Its translation is CASSSRVGGTDTQYF.

This chain links TRBV13 with TRBJ2-6; weak D call: TRBD1 (5 bases). CDR3 length equals 15 residues. In germline, CDR1 is PRHDT, CDR2 FYEKMQ (reference sequence). The V gene lost 5 bases and the J gene lost 4 bases, with 12 bases spanning the gap. The CDR3 sequence: CASSPSRVGANVLTF. The DNA for the CDR3 is TGTGCCAGCAGCCCCAGCAGGGTCGGGGCCAACGTCCTGACTTTC. The full variable domain, rest sourced from reference TRBV13 and TRBJ2-6, is AAGVIQSPRHLIKEKRETATLKCYPIPRHDTVYWYQQGPGQDPQFLISFYEKMQSDKGSIPDRFSAQQFSDYHSELNMSSLELGDSALYFCASSPSRVGANVLTFGAGSRLTVL.

This chain uses TRBV5-6 with TRBJ2-1, with D uncertain. The CDR3 has 13 residues. The ends were cut back, 3 bases at V and 6 bases at J, with 10 bases in the middle. Per germline, CDR1 SGHDT and CDR2 YYEEEE. CDR3 amino acids: CASSSGPFNEQFF. In DNA, the CDR3 is TGTGCCAGCAGCTCCGGACCTTTCAATGAGCAGTTCTTC.

The chain uses TRBV28 and TRBJ1-1, with D perhaps matching TRBD1 (5 bases). This CDR3 is built from 14 residues. V lost 2 bases and J 0 bases, leaving 7 bases between the germline ends. Germline lookup yields CDR1 MDHEN and CDR2 SYDVKM. This CDR3 is CASSLRQMNTEAFF. The CDR3 DNA follows: TGTGCCAGCAGTTTACGACAGATGAACACTGAAGCTTTCTTT. The whole variable domain, remainder taken from reference TRBV28 and TRBJ1-1, is DVKVTQSSRYLVKRTGEKVFLECVQDMDHENMFWYRQDPGLGLRLIYFSYDVKMKEKGDIPEGYSVSREKKERFSLILESASTNQTSMYLCASSLRQMNTEAFFGQGTRLTVV.

The chain links TRBV7-2 to TRBJ2-1; 11 bases are shared with TRBD2. From germline, CDR1 is SGHTA and CDR2 FQGNSA. V lost 5 bases to trimming and J lost 9 bases; unmatched junction nucleotides: 12. The length of the CDR3 is 16 residues. The CDR3 coding sequence is TGTGCCAGCAGCGAATATAGCGGGGGGGCCATTACTGAGCAGTTCTTC. This codes for CASSEYSGGAITEQFF.

This clone was recorded only once. The V call is TRBV7-9, the J call TRBJ2-3; D ambiguous. Germline assignment: CDR1 SEHNR and CDR2 FQNEAQ (reference sequence). This CDR3 is 14 amino acids long. V gave up 11 bases and J gave up 2 bases, with 17 bases separating them. CDR3 region: CASRESLHTDTQYF. CDR3 in DNA: TGTGCCTCACGTGAGAGTCTTCACACAGATACGCAGTATTTT.

The J gene is TRBJ1-4, the V gene TRBV5-6; TRBD1 matches 7 bases. Germline CDR1 and CDR2: SGHDT and YYEEEE. The CDR3 runs 15 residues. The junction had 8 bases not matched to a gene; V was cut back by 1 base and J by 8 bases. This CDR3 is CASSLMQQGEEKLFF. The CDR3 DNA is TGTGCCAGCAGCTTGATGCAGCAGGGGGAGGAAAAACTGTTTTTT.

The chain links TRBV21-1 to TRBJ1-1. TRBV21-1 is termed a pseudogene. The CDR3 spans 15 residues. The CDR3, as DNA: TGTGCCAGCAGCAAAGCGGCGGTTAGCCCCCCTGAAGCTTTCTTT. Its translation is CASSKAAVSPPEAFF.

The chain is built from TRBV25-1 and TRBJ1-2, with D unresolved. Trimming took 1 base from V and 5 from J, leaving 20 bases between them. The CDR3 contains 17 residues. The germline V gene has CDR1 MGHDK and CDR2 SYGVNS. In nucleotides, the CDR3 is TGTGCCAGCAGTGAATGGACGGATTTAAGAGGAAGGTATGGCTACACCTTC. Translation: CASSEWTDLRGRYGYTF.

This clone appeared a single time. The chain is built from TRBV3-1 (or the pseudogene TRBV3-2) and TRBJ2-7, with 7 nucleotides matching TRBD1. This CDR3 spans 16 amino acids. Germline V gives CDR1 LGHDT, CDR2 YNNKEL (reference sequence). Trimming at V came to 0 bases and at J to 1 base, leaving 6 bases not matched to a gene. The CDR3 nucleotides are TGTGCCAGCAGCCAAGATCAGACAGGGTTTTCCTACGAGCAGTACTTC. Protein: CASSQDQTGFSYEQYF.

The chain links TRBV27 to TRBJ2-5; D is perhaps TRBD1 (5 bases). The germline V and J ends were trimmed by 4 bases and 0 bases, with 12 bases remaining between them. The length of the CDR3 is 15 residues. Germline V gene lookup returns CDR1 MNHEY and CDR2 SMNVEV (reference sequence). This CDR3 is CASSSQKGNQETQYF. CDR3 nucleotide sequence: TGTGCCAGCAGTTCCCAGAAGGGGAACCAAGAGACCCAGTACTTC.

This rearrangement joins TRBV5-1 to TRBJ2-7; D ambiguous. V dropped 4 bases and J dropped 0 bases, with 8 bases sitting between them. The CDR3 has 13 amino acids. The germline V gene has CDR1 SGHRS and CDR2 YFSETQ. The CDR3 protein is CASSPAASYEQYF. The CDR3 DNA reads TGCGCCAGCAGCCCCGCAGCCTCCTACGAGCAGTACTTC.

This chain joins TRBV12-3 or TRBV12-4 and TRBJ2-2; D gene uncertain. The CDR3 loop spans 12 amino acids. Trimming stripped 1 base from V and 7 bases from J, with 4 bases between. In DNA, the CDR3 is TGTGCCAGCAGTTTAGTTGTCGGGGAGCTGTTTTTT. This codes for CASSLVVGELFF.

V is TRBV14 and J is TRBJ2-2, with D possibly TRBD2 on 7 matching bases. Germline-derived CDR1 and CDR2 are SGHDN and FVKESK. V gave up 5 bases and J gave up 2 bases, with 18 bases separating them. The CDR3 extends over 17 amino acids. Written as DNA, the CDR3 is TGTGCCAGCAGCATAAGACGGGGGGCGTCAAACACCGGGGAGCTGTTTTTT. Protein: CASSIRRGASNTGELFF.

This chain uses TRBV18 with TRBJ1-1, with 8 bases that match TRBD1. The CDR3 length is 15 residues. J was trimmed by 2 bases and V by 4 bases; bases with no gene match: 6. Germline-derived CDR1 and CDR2 are KGHSH and LQKENI. The CDR3 nucleotides read TGTGCCAGCTCACAGACAGGGGTGGGAAACACTGAAGCTTTCTTT. It specifies CASSQTGVGNTEAFF.

A single count supports this clone. The same CDR3 can be traced to other DNA sequences in this sample. This sequence joins TRBV30 and TRBJ2-1; 14 bases are shared with TRBD2. The trim removed 1 base at V and 2 bases at J, leaving 1 base unmatched. The CDR3 covers 16 residues. From germline, CDR1 is GTSNPN and CDR2 SVGIG (reference sequence). The CDR3 region has the DNA TGTGCCTGGAGTGGGACTAGCGGGGGGCCCTACAATGAGCAGTTCTTC. Translating gives CAWSGTSGGPYNEQFF.

This chain joins TRBV23-1 and TRBJ2-3; maybe TRBD2 (7 bases). TRBV23-1 is an open reading frame, and its role is uncertain. This CDR3 region has 17 residues. V lost 4 bases to trimming and J lost 4 bases, with 21 bases between them. CDR3 loop: CASSPLSLRGRPDTQYF. The DNA for the CDR3 is TGCGCCAGCAGTCCCCTCTCGTTGCGGGGGCGCCCAGATACGCAGTATTTT.